The sequence of this T cell receptor (beta chain) was determined in a study of technical replicates of blood from several donors. The CDR3 is 13 amino acids. V was clipped by 1 base and J by 4 bases, with 7 bases between them. CDR1 LNHDA and CDR2 SQIVND come from the germline V gene (reference sequence). The method was immunoSEQ multiplex PCR; TCRdb's version includes in-frame clones alone and lacks a portion of them. The table has 80,000 to 90,000 clones, roughly 94% seen once. The sequence derives from a human donor in good health. Sequenced input: T cells isolated from PBMCs. V usage is TRBV19 and J usage is TRBJ1-2; tentative D call: TRBD1 (5 bases). The CDR3 here is CASSIAQGYGYTF. The CDR3 DNA is TGTGCCAGTAGTATAGCTCAGGGCTATGGCTACACCTTC.